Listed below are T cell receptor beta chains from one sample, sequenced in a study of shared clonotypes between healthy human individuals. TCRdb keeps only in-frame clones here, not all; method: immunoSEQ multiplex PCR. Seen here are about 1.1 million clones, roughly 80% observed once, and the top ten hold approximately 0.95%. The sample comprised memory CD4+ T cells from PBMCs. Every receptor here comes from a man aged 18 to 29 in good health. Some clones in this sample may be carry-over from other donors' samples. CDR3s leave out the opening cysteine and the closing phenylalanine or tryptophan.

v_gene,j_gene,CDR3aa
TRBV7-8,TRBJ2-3,ASSSYSRADTQY
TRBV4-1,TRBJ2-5,ASSQGRQGRETQY
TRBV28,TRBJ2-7,ASSFAGGIYEQY
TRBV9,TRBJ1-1,ASSVVGGSTEAF
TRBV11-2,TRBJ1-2,ASSPGIGHNYGYT
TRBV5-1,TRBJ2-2,ASSPGTAGTGELF
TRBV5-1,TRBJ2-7,ASSLQGSYEQY
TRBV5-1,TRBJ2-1,ASSETSGSSNEQF
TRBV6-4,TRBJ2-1,ASSMIGNFYNEQF
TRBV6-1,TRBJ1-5,ASSEGEQINQPQH
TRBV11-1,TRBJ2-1,ASSLDQDHYNEQF
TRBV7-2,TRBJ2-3,ASSLGDVGTDTQY
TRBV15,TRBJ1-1,ATSREGTGNTEAF
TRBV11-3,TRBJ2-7,ASSQGLSSYEQY
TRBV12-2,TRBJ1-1,ASRPRTGRTEAF
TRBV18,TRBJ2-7,ASSPQPGTSEDYEQY
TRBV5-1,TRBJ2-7,ASSLVTPPYEQY